Each of the 15 T cell receptor beta chains below was sequenced from the same sample in a study of beta chain features in type 1 diabetes. Points from the study as a whole: When Type 1 diabetes patients were examined, their TCRB CDR3s proved moderately but significantly shorter in all four CD4+ subsets.

For these TCRs, the target antigens are not known. Every bit of the isolated RNA underwent reverse transcription, so sequencing read expressed TCRB transcripts. The repertoire was sequenced with immunoSEQ multiplex PCR; TCRdb's copy has only in-frame clones and lacks some. In the table there are over 650,000 clones, about an eighth of which are singletons. Sequenced input: naive CD4+ T cells from blood. The receptors shown here come from a man younger than 35 with type 1 diabetes.

The chain is built from TRBV20-1 and TRBJ1-1; D call uncertain. The germline gives CDR1 DFQATT, CDR2 SNEGSKA (reference sequence). V was trimmed by 4 bases and J by 4 bases, leaving 1 base between them. The CDR3 is 9 amino acids. The CDR3 region has the DNA TGCAGTGCTACCACTGAAGCTTTCTTT. It specifies CSATTEAFF.

The chain recombines TRBV2 with TRBJ2-1; D may match TRBD1 or TRBD2 (5 bases each). This CDR3 region has 15 residues. The ends were cut back, 7 bases at V and 0 bases at J, with 13 bases in the middle. From germline, CDR1 is SNHLY and CDR2 FYNNEI. Written as DNA, the CDR3 is TGTGCCAGCACCCCCCCGGGGCCCTCCTACAATGAGCAGTTCTTC. The encoded protein is CASTPPGPSYNEQFF.

V is TRBV27 and J is TRBJ2-3; D unclear. Germline CDR1 is MNHEY and CDR2 is SMNVEV (reference sequence). Trimming left V 3 bases short and J 5 bases short, with 9 bases between. The CDR3 has 13 amino acids. This CDR3 reads CASSLLMGDTQYF. Written as DNA, the CDR3 is TGTGCCAGCAGTTTGTTGATGGGAGATACGCAGTATTTT.

J is TRBJ1-1 and V is TRBV7-2, with a tentative D call TRBD1 (6 bases). With 8 bases removed from V and 8 bases from J, the gap between germline ends came to 12 bases. This CDR3 comprises 11 residues. CDR1 and CDR2 from the germline V gene are SGHTA and FQGNSA. CDR3 amino acids: CASVRGAEAFF. The CDR3 DNA reads as TGTGCCAGCGTTCGGGGGGCCGAAGCTTTCTTT.

This sequence joins TRBV30 and TRBJ2-5; D is perhaps TRBD1 (6 bases). With 4 bases removed from V and 2 bases from J, the gap between germline ends came to 11 bases. The CDR3 extends over 13 amino acids. Germline V gives CDR1 GTSNPN, CDR2 SVGIG (reference sequence). CDR3 protein: CAWKGGSQETQYF. The CDR3 nucleotides read TGTGCCTGGAAAGGGGGTAGTCAAGAGACCCAGTACTTC.

This chain links TRBV9 with TRBJ2-2; D perhaps matches TRBD1 (6 bases). The V and J ends lost 0 bases and 3 bases respectively, with 12 bases between them. Germline CDR1 is SGDLS and CDR2 is YYNGEE. The CDR3 consists of 16 residues. This CDR3 reads CASSVGNRADTGELFF. DNA of the CDR3: TGTGCCAGCAGCGTAGGAAACAGGGCCGACACCGGGGAGCTGTTTTTT.

The chain joins TRBV7-2 to TRBJ2-5, with a tentative D call TRBD2 (7 bases). The CDR3 is 16 residues long. Germline CDR1 SGHTA, CDR2 FQGNSA. V shed 6 bases and J shed 8 bases, with 25 bases lying between them. CDR3 sequence reads: CASSSGRAGGGVTQYF. CDR3 nucleotides: TGTGCCAGCAGTTCGGGCCGCGCGGGCGGGGGCGTAACCCAGTACTTC.

The rearrangement joins TRBV7-6 to TRBJ2-5; D is perhaps TRBD1 or TRBD2 (5 bases each). The CDR3 extends over 14 amino acids. CDR1 and CDR2 from the germline V gene are SGHVS and FNYEAQ. Trimming shortened V by 1 base and J by 2 bases, and 8 bases separated the two germline ends. CDR3 in DNA: TGTGCCAGCAGCTTAGGGGGGTCACAAGAGACCCAGTACTTC. It yields the protein CASSLGGSQETQYF.

This clone was observed a few times. This chain links TRBV5-1 with TRBJ1-2; 9 positions match TRBD1. Germline-derived CDR1 and CDR2 are SGHRS and YFSETQ. This CDR3 comprises 15 residues. Germline trimming cut 0 bases from V and 5 bases from J; bases unmatched to any gene: 5. Here the CDR3 reads CASSLAGTGPYGYTF. CDR3 nucleotides: TGCGCCAGCAGCTTGGCTGGGACAGGGCCGTATGGCTACACCTTC.

There are a few counts of this clone. The same CDR3 also results from other DNA sequences found in this sample. The chain joins TRBV30 to TRBJ1-5, with 10 bases matching TRBD1. V shed 5 bases and J 6 bases; nucleotides not matched to a gene: 4. CDR3 length: 13 residues. Germline-derived CDR1 and CDR2 are GTSNPN and SVGIG (reference sequence). The CDR3 loop is CAWDRGRGQPQHF. Written as DNA, the CDR3 is TGTGCCTGGGACAGGGGGCGAGGTCAGCCCCAGCATTTT.

This clone has just a few counts. The chain combines TRBV18 with TRBJ2-1; a possible D gene is TRBD2 (6 bases). V dropped 4 bases and J dropped 15 bases, with 19 bases sitting between them. The CDR3 has 13 residues. The germline V gene has CDR1 KGHSH and CDR2 LQKENI. CDR3 sequence (DNA): TGTGCCAGCTCACACCCGGGACTCCTTGGCTGGTTCTTC. It specifies CASSHPGLLGWFF.

The chain joins TRBV11-2 to TRBJ1-1; D is unresolved. The CDR3 is 14 amino acids. Trimming took off 3 bases at V and 0 bases at J, with 8 bases between the two ends. Germline loops: CDR1 SGHAT, CDR2 FQNNGV. The CDR3 DNA reads TGTGCCAGCAGCTTTAAGGTGATGAACACTGAAGCTTTCTTT. Protein product: CASSFKVMNTEAFF.

This clone was picked up a small number of times. The rearrangement uses TRBV30 and TRBJ2-2; 10 positions match TRBD2. The germline V gene has CDR1 GTSNPN and CDR2 SVGIG (reference sequence). CDR3 length equals 14 residues. V was pared by 0 bases and J by 5 bases, with 0 bases of the junction left unmatched. For the CDR3, the DNA is TGTGCCTGGAGTGTACTAGCGGGAACCGGGGAGCTGTTTTTT. Protein sequence: CAWSVLAGTGELFF.

Comment on this clone: The same CDR3 also results from other DNA sequences found in this sample. The chain uses TRBV30 and TRBJ1-5; D is undetermined. Trimming took 2 bases from V and 4 from J, leaving 9 bases between them. Germline V gene lookup returns CDR1 GTSNPN and CDR2 SVGIG (reference sequence). This CDR3 region has 13 residues. This chain's CDR3 is CAWSRGSNQPQHF. CDR3 coding DNA: TGTGCCTGGAGTCGGGGTTCTAATCAGCCCCAGCATTTT.

The chain uses TRBV30 and TRBJ1-1; D not resolved. CDR3 length: 11 amino acids. In germline, CDR1 is GTSNPN, CDR2 SVGIG (reference sequence). V dropped 5 bases and J dropped 0 bases, with 4 bases sitting between them. DNA of the CDR3: TGTGCCTGGCCCATGAACACTGAAGCTTTCTTT. As protein: CAWPMNTEAFF. The variable domain in full, completed from reference TRBV30 and TRBJ1-1, reads SQTIHQWPATLVQPVGSPLSLECTVEGTSNPNLYWYRQAAGRGLQLLFYSVGIGQISSEVPQNLSASRPQDRQFILSSKKLLLSDSGFYLCAWPMNTEAFFGQGTRLTVV.